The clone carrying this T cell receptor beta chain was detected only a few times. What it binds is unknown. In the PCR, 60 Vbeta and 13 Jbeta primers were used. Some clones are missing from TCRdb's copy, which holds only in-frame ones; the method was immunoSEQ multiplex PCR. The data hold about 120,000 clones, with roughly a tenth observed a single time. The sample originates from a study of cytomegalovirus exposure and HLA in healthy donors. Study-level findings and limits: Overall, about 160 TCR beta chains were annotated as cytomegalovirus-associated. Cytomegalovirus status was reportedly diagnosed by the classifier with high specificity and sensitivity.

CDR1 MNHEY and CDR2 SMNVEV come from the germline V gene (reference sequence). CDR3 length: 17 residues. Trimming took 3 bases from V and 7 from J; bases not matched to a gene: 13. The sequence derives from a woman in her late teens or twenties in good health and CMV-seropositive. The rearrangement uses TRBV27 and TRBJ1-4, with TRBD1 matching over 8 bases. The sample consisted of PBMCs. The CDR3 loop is CASSFRQVTGGAEKLFF. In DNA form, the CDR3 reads TGTGCCAGCAGTTTTAGACAAGTCACAGGGGGGGCTGAAAAACTGTTTTTT. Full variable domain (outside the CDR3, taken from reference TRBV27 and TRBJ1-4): EAQVTQNPRYLITVTGKKLTVTCSQNMNHEYMSWYRQDPGLGLRQIYYSMNVEVTDKGDVPEGYKVSRKEKRNFPLILESPSPNQTSLYFCASSFRQVTGGAEKLFFGSGTQLSVL.